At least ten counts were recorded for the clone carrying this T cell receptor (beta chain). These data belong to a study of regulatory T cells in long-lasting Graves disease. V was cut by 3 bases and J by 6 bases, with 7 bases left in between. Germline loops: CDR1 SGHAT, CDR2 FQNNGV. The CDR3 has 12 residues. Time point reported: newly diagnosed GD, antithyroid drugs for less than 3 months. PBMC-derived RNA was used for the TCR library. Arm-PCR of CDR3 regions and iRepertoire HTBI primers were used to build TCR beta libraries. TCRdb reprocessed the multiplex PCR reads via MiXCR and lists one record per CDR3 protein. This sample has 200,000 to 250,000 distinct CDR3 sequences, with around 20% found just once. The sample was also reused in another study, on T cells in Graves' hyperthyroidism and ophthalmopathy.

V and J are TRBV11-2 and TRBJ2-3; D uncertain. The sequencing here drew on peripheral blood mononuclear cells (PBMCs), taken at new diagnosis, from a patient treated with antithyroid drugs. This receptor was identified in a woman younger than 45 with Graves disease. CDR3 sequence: CASSLGYDTQYF. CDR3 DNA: TGTGCCAGCAGCTTGGGGTACGATACGCAGTATTTT.